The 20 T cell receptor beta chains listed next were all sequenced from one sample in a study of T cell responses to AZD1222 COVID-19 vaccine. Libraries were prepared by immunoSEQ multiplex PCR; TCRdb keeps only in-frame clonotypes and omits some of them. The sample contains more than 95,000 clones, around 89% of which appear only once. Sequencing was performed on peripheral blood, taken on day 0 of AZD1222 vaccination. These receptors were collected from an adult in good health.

The CDR3 sequence: CASSERATNEKLFF. The DNA for the CDR3 is TGTGCCAGCAGTGAAAGGGCAACTAATGAAAAACTGTTTTTT. The V and J genes are TRBV25-1 and TRBJ1-4; no reliable D call. Germline V gives CDR1 MGHDK, CDR2 SYGVNS. The V gene lost 2 bases and the J gene lost 0 bases, with 4 bases spanning the gap. The CDR3 contains 14 residues.

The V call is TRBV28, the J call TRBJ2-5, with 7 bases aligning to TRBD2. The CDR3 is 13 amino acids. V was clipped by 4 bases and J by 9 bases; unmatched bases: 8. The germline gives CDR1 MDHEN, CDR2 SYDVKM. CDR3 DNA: TGTGCCAGCAGTTCCCCGGATCGGGGGGCCCAGTACTTC. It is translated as CASSSPDRGAQYF.

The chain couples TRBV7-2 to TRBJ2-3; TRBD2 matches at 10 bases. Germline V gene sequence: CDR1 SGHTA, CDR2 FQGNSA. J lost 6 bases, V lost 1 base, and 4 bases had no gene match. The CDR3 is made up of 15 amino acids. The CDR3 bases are TGTGCCAGCAGCTTAGGCCTAGCGGGAGTTGATACGCAGTATTTT. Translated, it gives CASSLGLAGVDTQYF.

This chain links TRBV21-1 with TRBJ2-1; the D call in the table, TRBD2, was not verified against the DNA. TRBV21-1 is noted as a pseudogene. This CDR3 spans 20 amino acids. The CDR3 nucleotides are TGTGCCAGCAGCAAAGTTCGGACTAGCGGGAGGTCCCGCTCCTACAATGAGCAGTTCTTC. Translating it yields CASSKVRTSGRSRSYNEQFF.

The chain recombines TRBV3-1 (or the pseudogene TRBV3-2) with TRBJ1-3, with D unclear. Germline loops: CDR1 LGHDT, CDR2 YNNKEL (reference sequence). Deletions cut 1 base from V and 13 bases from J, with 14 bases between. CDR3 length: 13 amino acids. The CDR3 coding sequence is TGTGCCAGCAGCCAAGCGGAGCGCCCCGGGATATATTTT. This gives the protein CASSQAERPGIYF.

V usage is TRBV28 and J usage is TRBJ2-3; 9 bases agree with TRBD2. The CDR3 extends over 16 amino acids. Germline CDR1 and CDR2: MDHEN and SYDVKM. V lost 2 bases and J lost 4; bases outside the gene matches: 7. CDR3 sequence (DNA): TGTGCCAGCAGTTTAGGGGCGGGAGGGAGGTCAGATACGCAGTATTTT. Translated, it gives CASSLGAGGRSDTQYF.

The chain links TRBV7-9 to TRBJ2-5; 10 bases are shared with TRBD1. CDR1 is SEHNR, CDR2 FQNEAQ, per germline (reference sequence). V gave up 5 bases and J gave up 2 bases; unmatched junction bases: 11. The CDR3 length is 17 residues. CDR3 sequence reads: CASSRWGQGRPQETQYF. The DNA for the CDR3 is TGTGCCAGCAGCCGGTGGGGACAGGGGCGTCCTCAAGAGACCCAGTACTTC.

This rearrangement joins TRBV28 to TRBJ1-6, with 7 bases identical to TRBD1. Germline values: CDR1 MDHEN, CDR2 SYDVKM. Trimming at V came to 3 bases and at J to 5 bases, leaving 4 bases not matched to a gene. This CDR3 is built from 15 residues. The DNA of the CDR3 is TGTGCCAGCAGTTTCCGACAGGGAAATAATTCACCCCTCCACTTT. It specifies CASSFRQGNNSPLHF.

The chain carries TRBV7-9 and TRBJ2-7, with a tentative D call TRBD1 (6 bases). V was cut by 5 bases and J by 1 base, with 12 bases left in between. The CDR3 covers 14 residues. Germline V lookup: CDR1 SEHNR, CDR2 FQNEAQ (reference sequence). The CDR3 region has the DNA TGTGCCAGCAGCCGGGACACACCGTCCTACGAGCAGTACTTC. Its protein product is CASSRDTPSYEQYF.

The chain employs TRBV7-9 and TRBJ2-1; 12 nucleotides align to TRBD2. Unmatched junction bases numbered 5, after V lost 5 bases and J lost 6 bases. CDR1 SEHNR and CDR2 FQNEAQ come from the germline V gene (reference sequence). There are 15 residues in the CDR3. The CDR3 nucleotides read TGTGCCAGCAGCCAGACTAGCGGGAGAGGCAATGAGCAGTTCTTC. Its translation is CASSQTSGRGNEQFF.

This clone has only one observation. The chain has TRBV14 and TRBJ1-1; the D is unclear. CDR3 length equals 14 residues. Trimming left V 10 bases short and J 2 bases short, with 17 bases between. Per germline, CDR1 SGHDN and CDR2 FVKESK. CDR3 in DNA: TGTGCCACCTGTCAATTGAGGATCAACACTGAAGCTTTCTTT. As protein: CATCQLRINTEAFF.

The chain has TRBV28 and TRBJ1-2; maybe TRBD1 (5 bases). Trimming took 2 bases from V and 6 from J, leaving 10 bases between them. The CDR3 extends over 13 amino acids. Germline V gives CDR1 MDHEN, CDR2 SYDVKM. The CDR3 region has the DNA TGTGCCAGCAGTTTAGGGGCAGGGAATGGCTACACCTTC. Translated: CASSLGAGNGYTF.

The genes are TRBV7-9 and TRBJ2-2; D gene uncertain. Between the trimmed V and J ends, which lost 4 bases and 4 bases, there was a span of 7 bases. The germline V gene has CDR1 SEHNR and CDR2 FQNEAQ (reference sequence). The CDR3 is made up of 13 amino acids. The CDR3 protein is CASSSGSTGELFF. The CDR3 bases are TGTGCCAGCAGCTCGGGCAGCACCGGGGAGCTGTTTTTT.

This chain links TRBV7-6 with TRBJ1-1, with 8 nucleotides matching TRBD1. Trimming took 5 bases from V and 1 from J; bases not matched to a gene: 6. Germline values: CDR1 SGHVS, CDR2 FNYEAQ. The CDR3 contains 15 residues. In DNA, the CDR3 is TGTGCCAGCAGCGCGGGCAGGGGGCAGAACACTGAAGCTTTCTTT. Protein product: CASSAGRGQNTEAFF.

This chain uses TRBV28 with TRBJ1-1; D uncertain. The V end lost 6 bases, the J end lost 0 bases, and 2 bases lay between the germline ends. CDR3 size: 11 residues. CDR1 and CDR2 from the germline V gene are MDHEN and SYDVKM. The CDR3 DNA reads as TGTGCCAGCAGGCTGAACACTGAAGCTTTCTTT. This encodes CASRLNTEAFF. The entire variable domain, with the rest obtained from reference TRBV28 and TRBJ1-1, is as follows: DVKVTQSSRYLVKRTGEKVFLECVQDMDHENMFWYRQDPGLGLRLIYFSYDVKMKEKGDIPEGYSVSREKKERFSLILESASTNQTSMYLCASRLNTEAFFGQGTRLTVV.

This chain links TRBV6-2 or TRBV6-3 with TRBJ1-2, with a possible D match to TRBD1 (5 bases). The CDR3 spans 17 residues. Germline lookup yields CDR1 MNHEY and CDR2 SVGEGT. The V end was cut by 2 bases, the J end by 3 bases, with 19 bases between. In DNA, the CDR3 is TGTGCCAGCAGTTACCCTTCGGCAGGGAGAGAAGACTATGGCTACACCTTC. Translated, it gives CASSYPSAGREDYGYTF.

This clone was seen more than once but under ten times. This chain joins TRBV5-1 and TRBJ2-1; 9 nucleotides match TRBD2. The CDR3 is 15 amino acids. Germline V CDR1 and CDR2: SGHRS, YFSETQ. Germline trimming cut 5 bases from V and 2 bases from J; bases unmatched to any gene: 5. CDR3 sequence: CASSSTSGAYNEQFF. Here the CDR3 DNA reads TGCGCCAGCAGTTCGACTAGCGGAGCCTACAATGAGCAGTTCTTC.

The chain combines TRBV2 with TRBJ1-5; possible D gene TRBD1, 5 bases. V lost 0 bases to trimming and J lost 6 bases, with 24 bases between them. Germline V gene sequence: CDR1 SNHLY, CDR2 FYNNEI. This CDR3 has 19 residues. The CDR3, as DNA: TGTGCCAGCAGTGAAGCGCGGGGGGGTGTTATAGATTCGGGTCAGCCCCAGCATTTT. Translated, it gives CASSEARGGVIDSGQPQHF. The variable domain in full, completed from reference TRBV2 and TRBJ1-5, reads EPEVTQTPSHQVTQMGQEVILRCVPISNHLYFYWYRQILGQKVEFLVSFYNNEISEKSEIFDDQFSVERPDGSNFTLKIRSTKLEDSAMYFCASSEARGGVIDSGQPQHFGDGTRLSIL.

CDR3 sequence (DNA): TGTGCCAGCAGCCCCGGGACTAGCGGTGTCGGGTGGCAGTACTTC. Translation gives CASSPGTSGVGWQYF. The genes are TRBV28 and TRBJ2-7; 11 bases are a match to TRBD2. This CDR3 is 15 amino acids long. Trimming took 6 bases from V and 9 from J; bases not matched to a gene: 13. Germline V CDR1 and CDR2: MDHEN, SYDVKM. The full variable domain, in which reference TRBV28 and TRBJ2-7 provide the parts outside the CDR3, is DVKVTQSSRYLVKRTGEKVFLECVQDMDHENMFWYRQDPGLGLRLIYFSYDVKMKEKGDIPEGYSVSREKKERFSLILESASTNQTSMYLCASSPGTSGVGWQYFGPGTRLTVT.

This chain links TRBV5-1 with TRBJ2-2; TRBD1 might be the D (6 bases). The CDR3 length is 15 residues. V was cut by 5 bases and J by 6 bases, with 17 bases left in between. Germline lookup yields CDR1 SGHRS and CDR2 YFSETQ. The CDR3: CASSEQGPDSGELFF. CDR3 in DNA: TGCGCCAGCAGTGAGCAGGGGCCCGACTCCGGGGAGCTGTTTTTT.